The clone carrying this T cell receptor (beta chain) was picked up a small number of times. The antigen remains undetermined. The authors ran a second PCR of about 6 to 11 cycles using a sample-barcoded 5' primer and a J-beta primer mix. Each TCR beta cDNA got a 12-nucleotide random molecular identifier. TCRdb fed the 5' RACE reads into MiXCR, producing one record per CDR3 protein. Found here are 590,000 or so distinct CDR3 sequences, approximately 30% of them singletons; the top ten hold 15% to 19%. PBMCs were isolated at a quantity of at least 7 million per sample. This record comes from a study of blood T cells in healthy people across ages. Study-wide results and caveats: Whereas aged donors had fewer naive CD4+ cells, long-lived donors had more of them and higher diversity. Changes in expanded clonotypes were possibly confounded, as the CMV status of donors was unknown.

CDR3 length: 13 residues. V was pared by 9 bases and J by 1 base, with 12 bases between. The germline gives CDR1 MNHEY, CDR2 SVGAGI. The V call is TRBV6-5, the J call TRBJ1-1; a weak D match, TRBD1 (5 bases). This sequence was found in an elderly woman in good health. Sequenced sample: blood. CDR3 amino acids: CASSTGENTEAFF. CDR3 bases: TGTGCCAGTTCGACGGGGGAGAACACTGAAGCTTTCTTT.